This paragraph reports one T cell receptor beta chain. Its binding antigen is unknown. No base-level quality is on record; no much larger clone is a single base apart. A case-control design nested within a healthcare worker cohort in London, UK, was used, with weekly nasopharyngeal swab PCR tests and blood sampling performed. Healthcare workers were enrolled in the week of the UK lockdown, from 23 to 31 March 2020, and were followed every week for up to roughly 15 weeks. CDR1 and CDR2 were assigned from the germline V gene (reference sequence) as DFQATT and SNEGSKA. V is reduced by 0 bases and J by 5 bases, leaving a spacing of 21 bases between them. The CDR3 measures 17 amino acids from cysteine to phenylalanine. Just the 51-base CDR3 DNA is kept, in frame starting at base 1. The library relied on 5' RACE. Sequencing was performed on a NextSeq 500. In the TCR library protocol, unique molecular identifiers were attached to individual cDNA molecules to correct for PCR bias and sequencing error. Both TCR alpha and beta chains were sequenced, and tight co-correlation was observed between alpha and beta sequence abundances in each sample. The paper's data handling went like this. Decombinator V4 was used to annotate TCR sequences for V gene, J gene and CDR3. Expanded TCRs were defined as changing significantly between any two time points under a Poisson model with p below 0.0001. TCR abundances were normalised to the total number of TCRs sequenced per sample and expressed as counts per million. TRAV1-2 paired with TRAJ12, TRAJ20 or TRAJ33 defined MAIT TCRs, while TRAV10 paired with TRAJ18 defined iNKT TCRs. VDJdb, accessed on 1 November 2021, was searched for TCRs annotated for CMV, EBV and SARS-CoV-2, and TCRs annotated for more than one antigen were excluded. TCRdb ran its own pipeline on the public reads, namely fastp trimming at Q25 and MiXCR clone calling, and kept in-frame beta chains. Every distinct CDR3 protein forms one entry, paired with its most common genes and DNA. The V and J calls and clone size come from TCRdb's table, not from the authors' own analysis. The sample records tens of thousands of distinct CDR3 sequences, roughly 10% of which are singletons. Clones ranked in the top ten supply around 4.4% of the sample.

These data originate in a study of early T cells in non-severe SARS-CoV-2 infection (dated by TCRdb to the early 2020s). Notes on the research overall: Bulk RNA from unsorted whole blood was used for TCR sequencing, so alpha and beta chains could not be paired. Broader findings and caveats from the paper: Matching against VDJdb was skewed toward anti-spike CD8 responses, likely underestimated virus-specific expansions, and missed private and CD4 specificities.

The sequencing sample was made of whole blood. The chain uses TRBV20-1 and TRBJ2-3; the D gene is perhaps TRBD1, from 6 matching bases. The receptor was isolated from an adult who was a healthcare worker with PCR-confirmed SARS-CoV-2 infection or an uninfected control (not recorded which). The CDR3 is CSARDPGAGRSGDTQYF. The DNA sequence is given as TGCAGTGCTAGAGATCCAGGGGCAGGGCGGTCTGGAGATACGCAGTATTTT.